This T cell receptor beta chain was observed in a study of blood T cell repertoires in COVID-19. The repertoire was sequenced with immunoSEQ multiplex PCR; TCRdb's copy has only in-frame clones and lacks some. The table records more than 85,000 clones, 85% of them present only once. The V end lost 1 base, the J end lost 1 base, and 10 bases lay between the germline ends. The CDR3 totals 15 residues. Germline V lookup: CDR1 SGHVS, CDR2 FNYEAQ. The chain has TRBV7-6 and TRBJ1-1; no definite D call. Sequenced material: peripheral blood. The TCR sequence derives from a man older than 75 with acute or convalescent COVID-19. CDR3 sequence (DNA): TGTGCCAGCAGCTTAGTTCAGGCAAGGAACACTGAAGCTTTCTTT. It codes for CASSLVQARNTEAFF.